This TCR beta chain was documented in a study of cytomegalovirus exposure and HLA in healthy donors. Across the whole study: An early release of data contained approximately 80 million unique TCRs, which came from HLA-typed donors.

Overall study findings and caveats: In a later analysis, most CMV-associated TCR beta chains appeared HLA-restricted. In vitro work confirmed that a few CMV-associated chains recognize CMV antigens. As immune exposure information, only CMV serostatus was available.

With regard to this clone: The antigen remains undetermined.

Vbeta (60) and Jbeta (13) primers were used in the PCR. Some clones are missing from TCRdb's copy, which holds only in-frame ones; the method was immunoSEQ multiplex PCR. The table records about 150,000 clones, 75% to 85% of them present only once. The trim removed 6 bases at V and 2 bases at J, leaving 0 bases unmatched. In germline, CDR1 is SQVTM, CDR2 ANQGSEA. The CDR3 spans 11 residues. The sequenced sample consisted of PBMCs. The gene calls are TRBV29-1 and TRBJ2-7; TRBD2 matches 8 bases. The clonotype originates from a man aged 25 to 45 in good health and CMV-seropositive. The DNA for the CDR3 is TGCAGCGTGGGACTAGCCTACGAGCAGTACTTC. Its protein is CSVGLAYEQYF.